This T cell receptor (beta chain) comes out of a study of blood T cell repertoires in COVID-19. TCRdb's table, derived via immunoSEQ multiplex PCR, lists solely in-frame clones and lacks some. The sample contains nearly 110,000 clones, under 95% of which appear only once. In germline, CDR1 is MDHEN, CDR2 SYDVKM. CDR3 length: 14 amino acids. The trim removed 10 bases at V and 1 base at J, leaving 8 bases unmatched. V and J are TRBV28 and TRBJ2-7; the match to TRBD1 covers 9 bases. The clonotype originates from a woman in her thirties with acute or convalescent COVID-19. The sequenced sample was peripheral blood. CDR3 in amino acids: CAITRDRVSYEQYF. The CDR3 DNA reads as TGTGCCATTACGAGGGACAGGGTTTCCTACGAGCAGTACTTC.